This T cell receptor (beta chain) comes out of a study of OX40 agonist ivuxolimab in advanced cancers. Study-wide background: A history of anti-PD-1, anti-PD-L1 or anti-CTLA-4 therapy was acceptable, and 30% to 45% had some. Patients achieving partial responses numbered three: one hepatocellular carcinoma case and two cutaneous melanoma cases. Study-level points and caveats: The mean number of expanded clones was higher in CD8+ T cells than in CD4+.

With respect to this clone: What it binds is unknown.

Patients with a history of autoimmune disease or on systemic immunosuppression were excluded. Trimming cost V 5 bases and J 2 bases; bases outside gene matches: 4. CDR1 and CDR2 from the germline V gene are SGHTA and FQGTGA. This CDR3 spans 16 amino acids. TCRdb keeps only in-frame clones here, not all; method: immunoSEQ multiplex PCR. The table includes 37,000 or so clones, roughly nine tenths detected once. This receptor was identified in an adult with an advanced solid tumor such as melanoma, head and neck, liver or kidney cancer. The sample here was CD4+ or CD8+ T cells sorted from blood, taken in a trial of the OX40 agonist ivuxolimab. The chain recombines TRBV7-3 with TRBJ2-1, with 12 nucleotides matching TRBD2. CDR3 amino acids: CASSTTSGGPYNEQFF. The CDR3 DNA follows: TGTGCCAGCAGCACAACTAGCGGGGGGCCCTACAATGAGCAGTTCTTC. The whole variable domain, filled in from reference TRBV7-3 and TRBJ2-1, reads GAGVSQTPSNKVTEKGKYVELRCDPISGHTALYWYRQSLGQGPEFLIYFQGTGAADDSGLPNDRFFAVRPEGSVSTLKIQRTERGDSAVYLCASSTTSGGPYNEQFFGPGTRLTVL.